One and the same sample provided the 17 T cell receptor beta chains below, sequenced in a study of breast tumors, draining lymph nodes, adjacent tissues (dated by TCRdb to 2016 to 2018). Lymph node samples came from the axillary draining lymph nodes of breast cancer patients. Library generation was performed with multiplex PCR. TCRdb records Illumina HiSeq 2000 as the sequencer. Starting from the raw public reads, TCRdb applied fastp trimming at Q25, assembled clones with MiXCR and retained in-frame beta chains. Duplicate CDR3 protein sequences are folded into a single record with the most common DNA and genes. This sample has about 130,000 distinct CDR3 sequences in its table, and 20% of those were observed once. The ten biggest clones cover around 3.5% of the sample. Material: axillary lymph node tissue. These receptors came from a female donor with breast cancer. Some clones in this sample may be carry-over from other donors' samples.

Points on this clonotype: A much larger clone lies a single base off, so this may be a read error. CDR3 amino acids: CSASKGPYSEQFF. The CDR3 DNA reads as TGCAGTGCTAGTAAGGGTCCCTACAGTGAGCAGTTCTTC. The V gene is TRBV20-1, the J gene TRBJ2-1; no definite D call. This CDR3 comprises 13 residues. From germline, CDR1 is DFQATT and CDR2 SNEGSKA (reference sequence).

V usage is TRBV6-5 and J usage is TRBJ2-1; D is perhaps TRBD2 (6 bases). The V end lost 6 bases, the J end lost 7 bases, and 19 bases lay between the germline ends. This CDR3 comprises 15 residues. Germline assignment: CDR1 MNHEY and CDR2 SVGAGI. The CDR3 DNA reads as TGTGCCAGCAGACTACTAGCTCCGGGTTTGAATGAGCAGTTCTTC. Translating gives CASRLLAPGLNEQFF.

The chain joins TRBV6-6 to TRBJ1-1; D is unresolved. The V end lost 4 bases, the J end lost 3 bases, and 12 bases lay between the germline ends. This CDR3 spans 14 amino acids. Germline loops: CDR1 MNHNY, CDR2 SVGAGI (reference sequence). CDR3 in DNA: TGTGCCAGCAGTTTGGTTAGGCAGGACACTGAAGCTTTCTTT. Protein sequence: CASSLVRQDTEAFF.

A remark on this clonotype: Mismatch with germline at one junction end may stem from a read error. The chain is built from TRBV5-8 and TRBJ1-2; D may be TRBD1 (5 bases). Germline V CDR1 and CDR2: SGHTS, YDEGEE. The CDR3 is 14 residues long. The CDR3 region has the DNA TGCGCCAGCAGCTTGCCGGGTGGGACCTATGGCTACACCTTC. This encodes CASSLPGGTYGYTF.

V usage is TRBV11-1 and J usage is TRBJ2-4; D remains ambiguous. From germline, CDR1 is SGHAT and CDR2 FQDESV (reference sequence). V lost 1 base and J lost 0, with 7 bases in between. The length of the CDR3 is 15 residues. CDR3 loop: CASSLEPLAKNIQYF. The CDR3 DNA reads TGTGCCAGCAGCTTAGAGCCGTTAGCCAAAAACATTCAGTACTTC.

This clonotype was counted between two and nine times. The gene calls are TRBV28 and TRBJ1-4, with D hard to call. Germline V gene data show CDR1 as MDHEN and CDR2 as SYDVKM. The CDR3 sequence is 16 residues long. Trimming shortened V by 2 bases and J by 4 bases, and 14 bases separated the two germline ends. This chain's CDR3 is CASSLIPSDDNEKLFF. The CDR3 nucleotides read TGTGCCAGCAGTTTAATCCCCTCGGATGATAATGAAAAACTGTTTTTT.

The table lists this clonotype with many counts. The rearrangement uses TRBV7-2 and TRBJ2-6; no reliable D call. Germline lookup yields CDR1 SGHTA and CDR2 FQGNSA. The CDR3 extends over 16 amino acids. Trimming left V 0 bases short and J 3 bases short, with 9 bases between. CDR3 DNA sequence: TGTGCCAGCAGCTTAGCGGTAGTACTTGGGGCCAACGTCCTGACTTTC. It encodes CASSLAVVLGANVLTF.

This clonotype was counted only a few times. The V and J genes are TRBV18 and TRBJ2-4; TRBD1 agrees at 9 bases. CDR3 length equals 13 residues. The trim removed 4 bases at V and 6 bases at J, leaving 1 base unmatched. Germline CDR1 and CDR2: KGHSH and LQKENI. As DNA, the CDR3 is TGTGCCAGCTCACGACAGGGGGGAAACATTCAGTACTTC. It yields the protein CASSRQGGNIQYF.

This clonotype has just a few counts. The V and J genes are TRBV6-6 and TRBJ2-2; 9 bases agree with TRBD1. After removal of 6 bases from V and 4 bases from J, the junction contained 6 bases not matched to a gene. Germline V lookup: CDR1 MNHNY, CDR2 SVGAGI (reference sequence). CDR3 length: 15 residues. The CDR3 DNA reads TGTGCCAGCAGACCCGGGACAGGGCGCACCGGGGAGCTGTTTTTT. It encodes CASRPGTGRTGELFF.

The chain carries TRBV27 and TRBJ2-6; TRBD1 matches at 8 bases. With 5 bases clipped from V and 4 bases from J, the junction kept 7 bases outside the gene matches. There are 16 residues in the CDR3. Germline CDR1 is MNHEY and CDR2 is SMNVEV (reference sequence). The DNA of the CDR3 is TGTGCCAGCAGTACAATGGACAGGGCAGGGGCCAACGTCCTGACTTTC. Protein product: CASSTMDRAGANVLTF.

This clonotype was seen ten or more times. The chain joins TRBV3-1 to TRBJ2-7, with no clear D. Trimming pared 1 base from V and 3 bases from J, leaving 10 bases between. The CDR3 consists of 14 residues. Germline values: CDR1 LGHDT, CDR2 YNNKEL (reference sequence). CDR3 in amino acids: CASSQGGPVYEQYF. For the CDR3, the DNA is TGTGCCAGCAGCCAAGGAGGCCCCGTCTACGAGCAGTACTTC.

The chain carries TRBV10-2 and TRBJ2-6, with 8 bases lining up with TRBD1. The CDR3 runs 17 residues. Per germline, CDR1 WSHSY and CDR2 SAAADI. V lost 4 bases and J lost 1; bases outside the gene matches: 6. CDR3 in amino acids: CASSGGQGVSGANVLTF. DNA of the CDR3: TGCGCCAGCAGTGGCGGACAGGGAGTATCTGGGGCCAACGTCCTGACTTTC.

There are a few counts of this clonotype. The chain carries TRBV3-1 and TRBJ2-3; D is ambiguous. Germline CDR1 and CDR2: LGHDT and YNNKEL (reference sequence). This CDR3 comprises 12 residues. V shed 6 bases and J shed 2 bases, with 6 bases lying between them. CDR3 coding DNA: TGTGCCAGCAGTCAAAACACAGATACGCAGTATTTT. This gives the protein CASSQNTDTQYF.

In regard to this clonotype: This sequence may be a read error, since a much larger clone differs from it by one base. V is TRBV4-1 and J is TRBJ1-5; 10 bases map to TRBD1. The germline V gene has CDR1 MGHRA and CDR2 YSYEKL. The CDR3 is made up of 18 amino acids. CDR3 amino acids: CASGHPRGTGEGNQPQHF. The CDR3 bases are TGCGCCAGCGGCCACCCTAGAGGGACAGGGGAGGGCAATCAGCCCCAGCATTTT.

In its sample, this clonotype was seen a few times. This rearrangement joins TRBV6-4 to TRBJ2-2; a possible D gene is TRBD1 (6 bases). With 0 bases removed from V and 6 bases from J, the gap between germline ends came to 11 bases. This CDR3 spans 15 amino acids. Germline V lookup: CDR1 MRHNA, CDR2 SNTAGT. DNA of the CDR3: TGTGCCAGCAGTGACTCCCCTGGGGGCGCCGGGGAGCTGTTTTTT. Its translation is CASSDSPGGAGELFF.

The chain recombines TRBV29-1 with TRBJ1-1; TRBD1 is a possible D gene (5 bases). Germline assignment: CDR1 SQVTM and CDR2 ANQGSEA. The CDR3 loop spans 13 amino acids. Trimming left V 6 bases short and J 0 bases short, with 11 bases between. The CDR3 reads CSVGGRMNTEAFF. CDR3 sequence (DNA): TGCAGCGTGGGGGGACGGATGAACACTGAAGCTTTCTTT.

This clonotype was observed many times. The chain employs TRBV6-2 or TRBV6-3 and TRBJ2-7, with TRBD1 matching over 10 bases. V was pared by 6 bases and J by 3 bases, with 8 bases of the junction left unmatched. Germline V lookup: CDR1 MNHEY, CDR2 SVGEGT. This CDR3 is built from 15 residues. The CDR3 spells CASSTHRTGGYEQYF. CDR3 bases: TGTGCCAGCAGCACCCATCGGACAGGGGGCTACGAGCAGTACTTC.